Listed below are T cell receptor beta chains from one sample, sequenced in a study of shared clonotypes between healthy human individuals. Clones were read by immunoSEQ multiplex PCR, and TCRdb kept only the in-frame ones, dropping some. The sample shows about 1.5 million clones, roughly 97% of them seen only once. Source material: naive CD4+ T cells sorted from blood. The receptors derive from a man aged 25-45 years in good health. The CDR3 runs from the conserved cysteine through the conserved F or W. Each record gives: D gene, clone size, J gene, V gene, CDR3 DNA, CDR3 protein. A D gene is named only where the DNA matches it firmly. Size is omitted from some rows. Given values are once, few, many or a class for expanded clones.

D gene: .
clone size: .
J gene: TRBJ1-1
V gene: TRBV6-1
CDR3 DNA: TGTGCCAGCAGTGGACCTTGGGGAGGATCCGACACTGAAGCTTTCTTT
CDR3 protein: CASSGPWGGSDTEAFF

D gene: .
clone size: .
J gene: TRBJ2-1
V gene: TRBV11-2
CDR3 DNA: TGTGCCAGCAGCAAGCGGGACAGCTACAATGAGCAGTTCTTC
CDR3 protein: CASSKRDSYNEQFF

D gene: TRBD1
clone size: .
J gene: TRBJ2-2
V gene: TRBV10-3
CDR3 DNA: TGTGCCATCAGGGCCGGGACAGGGGGGACCGGGGAGCTGTTTTTT
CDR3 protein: CAIRAGTGGTGELFF

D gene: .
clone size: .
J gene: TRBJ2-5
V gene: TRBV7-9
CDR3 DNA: TGTGCCAGCAGCTCCTGGGTCGGGGAGACCCAGTACTTC
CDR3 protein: CASSSWVGETQYF

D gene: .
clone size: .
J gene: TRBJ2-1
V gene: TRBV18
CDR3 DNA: TGTGCCAGCTCCCCGCGGGGGCCGAATAACAATGAGCAGTTCTTC
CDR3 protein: CASSPRGPNNNEQFF

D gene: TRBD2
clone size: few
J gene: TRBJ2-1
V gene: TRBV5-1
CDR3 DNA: TGCGCCAGCAGCTCTACTAGCGGCCTCTCCTACAATGAGCAGTTCTTC
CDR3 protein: CASSSTSGLSYNEQFF

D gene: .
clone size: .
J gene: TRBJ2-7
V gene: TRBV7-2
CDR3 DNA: TGTGCCAGCAGTTCCCGGGCCTCCTACGAGCAGTACTTC
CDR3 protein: CASSSRASYEQYF

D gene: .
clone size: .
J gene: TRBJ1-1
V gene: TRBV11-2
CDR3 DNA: TGTGCCAGCAGCTTTAGGCGGACCGGCAACACTGAAGCTTTCTTT
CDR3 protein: CASSFRRTGNTEAFF

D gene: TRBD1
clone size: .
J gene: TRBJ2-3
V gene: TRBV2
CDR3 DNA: TGTGCCAGCACCACACGGTCGGGGACAGGGAGCACAGATACGCAGTATTTT
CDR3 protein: CASTTRSGTGSTDTQYF

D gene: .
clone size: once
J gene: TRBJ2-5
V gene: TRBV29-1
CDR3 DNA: TGCAGCGTTGGGACAACCTTGGGGGAGACCCAGTACTTC
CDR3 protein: CSVGTTLGETQYF

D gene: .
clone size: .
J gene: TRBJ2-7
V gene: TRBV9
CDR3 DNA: TGTGCCAGCAGCCTCGGCCACGGTTCCTACGAGCAGTACTTC
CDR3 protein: CASSLGHGSYEQYF

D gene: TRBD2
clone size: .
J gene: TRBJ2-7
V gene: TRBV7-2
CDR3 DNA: TGTGCCAGCAGCTTGGCTAGCGGATCGTACGAGCAGTACTTC
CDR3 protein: CASSLASGSYEQYF

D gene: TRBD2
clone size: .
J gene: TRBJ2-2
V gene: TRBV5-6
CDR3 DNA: TGTGCCAGCAGCTTGGTTGGCGGGAGGGGTGCCCGGGAGCTGTTTTTT
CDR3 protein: CASSLVGGRGARELFF

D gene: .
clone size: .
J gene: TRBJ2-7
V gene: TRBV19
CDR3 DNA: TGTGCCAGTAGTATCCCGGGGGATTACCACGAGCAGTACTTC
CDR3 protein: CASSIPGDYHEQYF

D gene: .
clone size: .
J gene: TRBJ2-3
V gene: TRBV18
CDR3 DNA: TGTGCCAGCTCACCAATTGGGGGCGCAGGCACAGATACGCAGTATTTT
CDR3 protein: CASSPIGGAGTDTQYF

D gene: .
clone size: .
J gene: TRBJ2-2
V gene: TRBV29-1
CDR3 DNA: TGCAGCGTCGCCCGTGCACCGGGGGCGCTGTTTTTT
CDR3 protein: CSVARAPGALFF

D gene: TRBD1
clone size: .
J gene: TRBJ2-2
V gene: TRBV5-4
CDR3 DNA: TGTGCCAGCAGGTCGACAGGGACCAACACCGGGGAGCTGTTTTTT
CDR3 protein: CASRSTGTNTGELFF

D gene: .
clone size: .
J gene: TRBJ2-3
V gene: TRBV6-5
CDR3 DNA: TGTGCCAGCAGTTACGCCCGCACAGATACGCAGTATTTT
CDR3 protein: CASSYARTDTQYF

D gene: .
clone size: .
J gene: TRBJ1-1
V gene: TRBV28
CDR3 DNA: TGTGCCAGCAGCACGAGGCGAACCCCCCCTGAAGCTTTCTTT
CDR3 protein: CASSTRRTPPEAFF

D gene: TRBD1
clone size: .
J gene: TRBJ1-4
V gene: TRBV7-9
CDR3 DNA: TGTGCCAGCAGCTTTGGGGACAGGGGTGGAAAACTGTTTTTT
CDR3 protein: CASSFGDRGGKLFF

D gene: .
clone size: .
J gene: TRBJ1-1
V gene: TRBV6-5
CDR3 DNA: TGTGCCAGCAGTTACCGGAGCCGGGGCTGGGCTTTCTTT
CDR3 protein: CASSYRSRGWAFF

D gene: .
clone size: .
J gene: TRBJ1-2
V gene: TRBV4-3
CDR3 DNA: TGCGCCAGCAGCCAAAACGGTCATGGCCACACCTTC
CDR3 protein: CASSQNGHGHTF

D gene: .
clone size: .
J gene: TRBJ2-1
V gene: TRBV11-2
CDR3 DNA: TGTGCCAGCAGCTCGCTCCGGAGGTACAATGAGCAGTTCTTC
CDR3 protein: CASSSLRRYNEQFF

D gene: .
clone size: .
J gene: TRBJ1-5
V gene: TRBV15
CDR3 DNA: TGTGCCACCAGCAACCGGGGCAAGGCCCTTAATCAGCCCCAGCATTTT
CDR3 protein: CATSNRGKALNQPQHF

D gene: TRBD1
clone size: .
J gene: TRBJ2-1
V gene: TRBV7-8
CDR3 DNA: TGTGCCAGCAGCCCTAGACAGGGGTTAGAAACTGAGCAGTTCTTC
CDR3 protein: CASSPRQGLETEQFF

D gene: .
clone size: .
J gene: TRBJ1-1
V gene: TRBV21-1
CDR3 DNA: TGTGCCAGCAGCAAACGGAAGTTTGGGGGCTTTTGTTCCTTGAACACTGAAGCTTTCTTT
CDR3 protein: CASSKRKFGGFCSLNTEAFF

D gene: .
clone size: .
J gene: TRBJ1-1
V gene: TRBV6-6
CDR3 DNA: TGTGCCAGCAGTTACCCCGGATTGAAAGATCAAGTATCAGCTTTCTTT
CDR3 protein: CASSYPGLKDQVSAFF

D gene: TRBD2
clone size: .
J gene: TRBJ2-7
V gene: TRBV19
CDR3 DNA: TGTGCCAGTAGTATTCGACCGAAGGGGACTAGCGGGAGGGCCAGCTCCTACGAGCAGTACTTC
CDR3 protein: CASSIRPKGTSGRASSYEQYF

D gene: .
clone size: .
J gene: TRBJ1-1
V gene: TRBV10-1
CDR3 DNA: TGCGCCAGCAGTCAGGACCGAGCGATGAACACTGAAGCTTTCTTT
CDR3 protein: CASSQDRAMNTEAFF

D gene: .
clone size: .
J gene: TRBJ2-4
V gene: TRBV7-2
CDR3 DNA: TGTGCCAGCAGCTTGGACGAATTAAACATTCAGTACTTC
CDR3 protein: CASSLDELNIQYF

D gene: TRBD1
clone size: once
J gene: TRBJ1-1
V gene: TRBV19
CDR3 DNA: TGTGCCAGTAGTCCAGGGGGCGGTGCCGCTGAAGCTTTCTTT
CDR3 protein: CASSPGGGAAEAFF

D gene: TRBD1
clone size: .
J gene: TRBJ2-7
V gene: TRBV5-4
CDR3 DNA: TGTGCCAGCAGCCCTTCGGGACAGGGGATGGGGGAGCAGTACTTC
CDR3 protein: CASSPSGQGMGEQYF

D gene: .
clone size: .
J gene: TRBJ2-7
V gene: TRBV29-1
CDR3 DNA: TGCAGCGTTCGTAGCGGACTCTACGAGCAGTACTTC
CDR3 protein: CSVRSGLYEQYF

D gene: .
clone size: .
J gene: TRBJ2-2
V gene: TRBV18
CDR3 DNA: TGTGCCAGCTCACGCTCAGCGGAGAACACCGGGGAGCTGTTTTTT
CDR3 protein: CASSRSAENTGELFF

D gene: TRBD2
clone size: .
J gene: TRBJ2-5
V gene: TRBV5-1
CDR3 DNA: TGCGCCAGCAGCCCCTCACCGGGACTAGCGGGAGAGAGAGAGACCCAGTACTTC
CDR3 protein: CASSPSPGLAGERETQYF

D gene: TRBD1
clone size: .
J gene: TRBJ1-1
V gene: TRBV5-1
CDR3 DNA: TGCGCCAGCGTCCCAGAACCCTCAGGGGGAACAACTGAAGCTTTCTTT
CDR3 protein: CASVPEPSGGTTEAFF

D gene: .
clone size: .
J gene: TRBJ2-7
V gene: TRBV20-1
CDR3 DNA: TGCAGTGCTAGATTTGAGTGGAGGCAGTACTTC
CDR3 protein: CSARFEWRQYF

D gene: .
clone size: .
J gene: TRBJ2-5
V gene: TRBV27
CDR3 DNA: TGTGCCAGCAGCAGCGGGACAGCTCAAGAGACCCAGTACTTC
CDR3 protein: CASSSGTAQETQYF

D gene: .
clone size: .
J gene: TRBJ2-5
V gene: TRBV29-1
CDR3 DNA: TGCAGCGTAACCGGGCCCAGAGAGACCCAGTACTTC
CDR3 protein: CSVTGPRETQYF

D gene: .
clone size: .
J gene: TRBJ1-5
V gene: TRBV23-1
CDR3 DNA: TGCGCCAGCAGTCAATCCTCAGGATCATCTCATGGCAATCAGCCCCAGCATTTT
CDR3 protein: CASSQSSGSSHGNQPQHF